A few counts support the clone carrying this T cell receptor (beta chain). Its antigen is unknown. In the PCR, 60 Vbeta and 13 Jbeta primers were used. Repertoires were generated with immunoSEQ multiplex PCR, while TCRdb's copy carries only in-frame clones and drops some. This sample has around 140,000 clones; 75% occur once, and the top ten carry around 7%. Germline lookup yields CDR1 SGDLS and CDR2 YYNGEE. The CDR3 extends over 15 amino acids. Trimming took 8 bases from V and 6 from J, leaving 22 bases between them. This record comes from a study of cytomegalovirus exposure and HLA in healthy donors. In the study overall: Roughly 179 million T cells yielded 120 million or so unique TCR beta sequences, as an earlier analysis found. For the roughly 400 genotyped donors, 75% to 90% fell within the Caucasian-associated ancestry cluster.

Study observations and caveats: One variant, a missense change in DCLRE1C, was linked in a later analysis to TCR beta V- and J-gene trimming. The study dropped some indistinguishable V segments, TRBV6-2 and TRBV6-3 among them.

This chain joins TRBV9 and TRBJ2-3; the D gene is possibly TRBD2 (6 bases). The sample was PBMCs. The receptor was derived from a man aged 30-40 years in good health and CMV-seronegative. Written as DNA, the CDR3 is TGTGCCAGTACCGACGGGGGTGGGTACGGTGATACGCAGTATTTT. It specifies CASTDGGGYGDTQYF.